This TCR beta chain was observed in a study of identical twins. Study results and limitations: Models underestimated out-of-frame TCR alpha sharing in monozygotic twins.

Concerning this clonotype itself: Its antigen is still unknown.

V lost 5 bases, J lost 15 bases, and 14 bases lay in between. Germline V CDR1 and CDR2: SGHTA, FQGNSA. This CDR3 is built from 11 residues. Each CDR3 protein is one row after TCRdb ran MiXCR on the 5' RACE reads. The sample carries about 720,000 distinct CDR3 sequences, 8.5% to 9.5% recorded once. These same data were also listed under a study on yellow fever vaccine responses in identical twins. This second report adds: Vaccine T cell responses of twins reportedly seemed partly convergent and partly personalized.

The rearrangement links TRBV7-2 to TRBJ2-1; the D gene could be TRBD1 or TRBD2 (5 bases each). Sequencing input: PBMCs. The TCR sequence derives from a young woman in good health. CDR3 protein: CASSPGPASFF. CDR3 in DNA: TGTGCCAGCAGCCCGGGACCTGCGTCGTTCTTC.